This record covers a single T cell receptor (beta chain). CDR3 length: 16 residues. CDR1 and CDR2 from the germline V gene are DFQATT and SNEGSKA (reference sequence). The J segment lost 4 bases and the V segment lost 3 bases, leaving 14 bases of the junction unmatched. This sample stems from a study of Ad26.COV2.S vaccination and SARS-CoV-2 variants. Using immunoSEQ multiplex PCR, the repertoire was profiled, and TCRdb retains in-frame clones only, with some absent. The table includes roughly 350,000 clones, around 90% detected once. Treatment: roughly 20 received Ad26.COV2.S at low or high dose, single or two shots; about five received placebo; per-sample allocation not given. Sampling happened 63 days after the first vaccine or placebo injection. An Ad26 vector carrying the Wuhan-strain SARS-CoV-2 spike served as the vaccine.

The chain is built from TRBV20-1 and TRBJ2-5, with 7 bases matching TRBD2. The receptor's source is a person aged 18-60 years who received the Ad26.COV2.S COVID-19 vaccine or a placebo. The sequences come from peripheral blood, collected in a trial of Ad26.COV2.S vaccine versus placebo. CDR3 nucleotides: TGCAGTGCTAGTACCCTAGCGGCGGGGCAAGGAGAGACCCAGTACTTC. Translating gives CSASTLAAGQGETQYF.